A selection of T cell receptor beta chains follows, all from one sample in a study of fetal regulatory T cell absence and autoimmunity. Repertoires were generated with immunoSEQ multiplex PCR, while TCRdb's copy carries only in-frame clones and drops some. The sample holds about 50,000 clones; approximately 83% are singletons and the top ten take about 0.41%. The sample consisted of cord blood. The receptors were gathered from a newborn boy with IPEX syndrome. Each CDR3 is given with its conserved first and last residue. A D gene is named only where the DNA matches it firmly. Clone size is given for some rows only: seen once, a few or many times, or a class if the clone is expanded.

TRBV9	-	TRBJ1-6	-	TGTGCCAGCAGGGGGGGGACACCCCTCCACTTT	CASRGGTPLHF
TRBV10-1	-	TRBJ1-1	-	TGCGCCAGCAGTGAGTCGCGGGGGAGCCTATGTGAAGCTTTCTTT	CASSESRGSLCEAFF
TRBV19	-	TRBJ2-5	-	TGTGCCAGTAGTATAGATCTCTACACTTCTATTCCGCCCCAGGAGACCCAGTACTTC	CASSIDLYTSIPPQETQYF
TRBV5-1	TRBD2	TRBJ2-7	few	TGCGCCAGCAGCTCGGGGACTAGCGGGGGAACCAACGGCTACGAGCAGTACTTC	CASSSGTSGGTNGYEQYF
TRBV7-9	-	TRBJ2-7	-	TGTGCCAGCAGCGACGACAGCTCCTACGAGCAGTACTTC	CASSDDSSYEQYF
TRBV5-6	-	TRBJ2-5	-	TGTGCCAGCAGCTGGGCCGACAGGAAAGAGACCCAGTACTTC	CASSWADRKETQYF
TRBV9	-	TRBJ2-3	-	TGTGCCAGCAGCGCGGGGGGCACAGATACGCAGTATTTT	CASSAGGTDTQYF
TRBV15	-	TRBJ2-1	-	TGTGCCACCAGCAGAGAGGGGGGCGGCGGAGCGAGCTCCTACAATGAGCAGTTCTTC	CATSREGGGGASSYNEQFF
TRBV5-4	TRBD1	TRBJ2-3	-	TGTGCCAGCAGCTTGGAGGACAGGGTAACAGATACGCAGTATTTT	CASSLEDRVTDTQYF
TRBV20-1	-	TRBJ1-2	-	TGCAGTGCTAGTGCCCCTTATGGCTACACCTTC	CSASAPYGYTF
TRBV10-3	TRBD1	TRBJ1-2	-	TGTGCCATCAGTGAGTCGAGAGGGGGCGAAGACTATGGCTACACCTTC	CAISESRGGEDYGYTF
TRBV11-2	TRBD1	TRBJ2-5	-	TGTGCCAGCAGCTTGACAGGGGGCGGCGGGGAGACCCAGTACTTC	CASSLTGGGGETQYF